A single sample is the source of the 30 T cell receptor beta chains below, sequenced in a study of T cells in Graves' hyperthyroidism and ophthalmopathy. Researchers amplified the TCR beta CDR3 regions from RNA transcripts. Using the HTBI primer set, a first-round RT-PCR was run on the TCR CDR3. TCRdb re-analysed the multiplex PCR reads in MiXCR, keeping a single row per CDR3 protein. The table lists fewer than 550,000 distinct CDR3 sequences, roughly 25% of them singletons. Material: blood. These receptors all come from a woman aged 30 to 39 with Graves' ophthalmopathy.

A few counts support this clonotype. The V call is TRBV19, the J call TRBJ2-4, with TRBD2 matching 8 bases. There are 18 residues in the CDR3. Germline loops: CDR1 LNHDA, CDR2 SQIVND (reference sequence). J lost 0 bases, V lost 1 base, and 8 bases had no gene match. For the CDR3, the DNA is TGTGCCAGTAGTATAGTAACCGGGGGGGAAGGAGCCAAAAACATTCAGTACTTC. Protein: CASSIVTGGEGAKNIQYF. Together with reference TRBV19 and TRBJ2-4, the CDR3 gives the full variable domain: DGGITQSPKYLFRKEGQNVTLSCEQNLNHDAMYWYRQDPGQGLRLIYYSQIVNDFQKGDIAEGYSVSREKKESFPLTVTSAQKNPTAFYLCASSIVTGGEGAKNIQYFGAGTRLSVL.

This clonotype was picked up many times. The DNA for the CDR3 is TGCAGTGCCCTGGACAGCCCAGCTAACTATGGCTACACCTTC. This codes for CSALDSPANYGYTF. The chain employs TRBV20-1 and TRBJ1-2; tentatively, D is TRBD1 (6 bases). The CDR3 extends over 14 amino acids. Trimming shortened V by 6 bases and J by 0 bases, and 14 bases separated the two germline ends. CDR1 is DFQATT and CDR2 is SNEGSKA in the germline V gene (reference sequence).

In this sample, this clonotype turned up many times. The V gene is TRBV27, the J gene TRBJ1-3; D gene unclear. Looked up from germline, CDR1 is MNHEY and CDR2 is SMNVEV (reference sequence). The CDR3 is 16 amino acids. The V gene lost 5 bases and the J gene lost 1 base, with 15 bases spanning the gap. CDR3 in amino acids: CASSLVRPESGNTIYF. CDR3 bases: TGTGCCAGCAGTCTCGTCCGACCGGAATCTGGAAACACCATATATTTT.

This clonotype has a count of ten or more. The genes are TRBV6-2 or TRBV6-3 and TRBJ1-2; tentatively, D is TRBD1 (5 bases). CDR3 length equals 13 residues. V shed 6 bases and J shed 6 bases, with 14 bases lying between them. Germline V gene lookup returns CDR1 MNHEY and CDR2 SVGEGT. Here the CDR3 reads CASSPVKQDGYTF. For the CDR3, the DNA is TGTGCCAGCAGCCCCGTTAAACAGGATGGCTACACCTTC.

This clonotype was seen more than once but under ten times. The rearrangement joins TRBV11-2 to TRBJ1-2; D may be TRBD1 (6 bases). Germline V gives CDR1 SGHAT, CDR2 FQNNGV. V lost 7 bases and J lost 3, with 21 bases in between. The CDR3 runs to 16 residues. The CDR3 nucleotides read TGTGCCAGCACCTCCCTTAAGACGGGGGGGCACTATGGCTACACCTTC. It specifies CASTSLKTGGHYGYTF. The full variable domain, in which reference TRBV11-2 and TRBJ1-2 provide the parts outside the CDR3, is EAGVAQSPRYKIIEKRQSVAFWCNPISGHATLYWYQQILGQGPKLLIQFQNNGVVDDSQLPKDRFSAERLKGVDSTLKIQPAKLEDSAVYLCASTSLKTGGHYGYTFGSGTRLTVV.

The table lists this clonotype with many counts. V usage is TRBV12-3 or TRBV12-4 and J usage is TRBJ1-2, with unresolved D. CDR3 length: 13 residues. V was clipped by 3 bases and J by 10 bases, with 15 bases between them. Here the CDR3 DNA reads TGTGCCAGCAGTTTGCCCGTTAGCGTTAACTACACCTTC. Its translation: CASSLPVSVNYTF.

The sample holds many counts of this clonotype. The V call is TRBV5-1, the J call TRBJ1-2, with 7 bases identical to TRBD1. This CDR3 spans 15 amino acids. After removal of 6 bases from V and 8 bases from J, the junction contained 16 bases not matched to a gene. Germline V gene lookup returns CDR1 SGHRS and CDR2 YFSETQ. The CDR3 bases are TGCGCCAGCAATACGTCACCGGGACAGAGGAACGGCTACACCTTC. Protein product: CASNTSPGQRNGYTF. Combining the CDR3 with reference TRBV5-1 and TRBJ1-2 gives the whole variable domain KAGVTQTPRYLIKTRGQQVTLSCSPISGHRSVSWYQQTPGQGLQFLFEYFSETQRNKGNFPGRFSGRQFSNSRSEMNVSTLELGDSALYLCASNTSPGQRNGYTFGSGTRLTVV.

This chain connects TRBV16 to TRBJ1-3; the match to TRBD1 covers 9 bases. Looked up from germline, CDR1 is KGHSY and CDR2 is FQNENV. Trimming took 4 bases from V and 0 from J; bases not matched to a gene: 4. The CDR3 has 16 amino acids. Written as DNA, the CDR3 is TGTGCCAGCAGCCGAGGGACAGGGAACTCTGGAAACACCATATATTTT. This translates into CASSRGTGNSGNTIYF.

At least ten counts were recorded for this clonotype. The rearrangement joins TRBV20-1 to TRBJ2-7, with TRBD1 matching 9 bases. The CDR3 contains 13 residues. From germline, CDR1 is DFQATT and CDR2 SNEGSKA (reference sequence). With V trimmed by 7 bases and J by 1 base, 5 bases remained unmatched. Written as DNA, the CDR3 is TGCAGTGTACCTGGACAGGGGTCCTACGAGCAGTACTTC. It specifies CSVPGQGSYEQYF.

The table lists this clonotype with a few counts. The chain carries TRBV6-2 or TRBV6-3 and TRBJ2-7; 14 bases are a match to TRBD2. Trimming at V came to 6 bases and at J to 6 bases, leaving 16 bases not matched to a gene. Germline-derived CDR1 and CDR2 are MNHEY and SVGEGT. The CDR3 extends over 18 amino acids. CDR3 residues: CASSYGLAGGLPAAEQYF. CDR3 nucleotide sequence: TGTGCCAGCAGCTACGGACTAGCGGGAGGTCTCCCAGCGGCCGAGCAGTACTTC.

This clonotype occurred a few times. One end of the junction varies from germline; a read error may be responsible. DNA for the CDR3: TGTGCCAGCAGTTTAGCGGCGGCGGCTGAGGCTTTCTTT. As protein: CASSLAAAAEAFF. This chain links TRBV12-3 or TRBV12-4 with TRBJ1-1, with unresolved D. CDR3 length: 13 residues.

In its sample, this clonotype was seen a few times. This rearrangement joins TRBV10-3 to TRBJ1-2; perhaps TRBD1 as D (5 bases). Germline V gene lookup returns CDR1 ENHRY and CDR2 SYGVKD. This CDR3 has 13 residues. V lost 2 bases, J lost 7 bases, and 11 bases lay in between. CDR3 sequence: CAISETDRAGYTF. DNA for the CDR3: TGTGCCATCAGTGAGACCGACAGAGCTGGCTACACCTTC.

The chain is built from TRBV7-9 and TRBJ2-5; D might be TRBD1 (5 bases). The V gene lost 3 bases and the J gene lost 5 bases, with 13 bases spanning the gap. The CDR3 contains 14 residues. The germline V gene has CDR1 SEHNR and CDR2 FQNEAQ (reference sequence). The CDR3 sequence is CASSFPLQGETQYF. In DNA form, the CDR3 reads TGTGCCAGCAGCTTTCCCCTCCAGGGCGAGACCCAGTACTTC.

This clonotype occurred many times. The V call is TRBV6-1, the J call TRBJ1-2; the D gene is possibly TRBD1 (5 bases). V lost 6 bases, J lost 4 bases, and 21 bases lay in between. Germline values: CDR1 MNHNS, CDR2 SASEGT. The CDR3 extends over 16 amino acids. The CDR3 loop reads CASSHLLGQGLYGYTF. The CDR3 bases are TGTGCCAGCAGCCACTTGCTTGGGCAGGGCCTCTATGGCTACACCTTC.

The chain carries TRBV12-3 or TRBV12-4 and TRBJ2-4; the D gene is possibly TRBD1 (6 bases). The CDR3 is 14 amino acids. V lost 5 bases, J lost 8 bases, and 16 bases lay in between. In DNA, the CDR3 is TGTGCCAGCAGTCGCAGGACAGAGCGAGACATTCAGTACTTC. This encodes CASSRRTERDIQYF.

This clonotype occurred a few times. V is TRBV6-5 and J is TRBJ2-7; 10 nucleotides line up with TRBD2. The ends lost 2 bases at V and 3 bases at J; junction bases unmatched: 1. CDR3 size: 14 residues. The germline V gene encodes CDR1 MNHEY and CDR2 SVGAGI. This chain's CDR3 is CASSYRTSGYEQYF. The CDR3 DNA sequence: TGTGCCAGCAGTTACCGGACTAGCGGCTACGAGCAGTACTTC.

The chain employs TRBV12-3 or TRBV12-4 and TRBJ2-7; D might be TRBD2 (6 bases). The CDR3 length is 14 residues. V was trimmed by 5 bases and J by 2 bases, leaving 13 bases between them. The CDR3 DNA sequence: TGTGCCAGCAGTGAAAACTCGGGGGCCTACGAGCAGTACTTC. Protein: CASSENSGAYEQYF.

There are a few counts of this clonotype. CDR3: CSARPMTSGGAGTGELFF. CDR3 coding DNA: TGCAGTGCTAGACCTATGACTAGCGGGGGGGCCGGCACCGGGGAGCTGTTTTTT. V is TRBV20-1 and J is TRBJ2-2; 14 positions match TRBD2. CDR1 is DFQATT, CDR2 SNEGSKA, per germline (reference sequence). With V trimmed by 2 bases and J by 4 bases, 9 bases remained unmatched. The CDR3 extends over 18 amino acids.

Of note for this clonotype: A much bigger clone sits one base away, suggesting this may be a read error. The chain employs TRBV20-1 and TRBJ1-2; 11 bases are shared with TRBD1. Germline V CDR1 and CDR2: DFQATT, SNEGSKA (reference sequence). The CDR3 spans 16 residues. Here the CDR3 reads CSAKIPAGTGGIGYSF. In DNA form, the CDR3 reads TGCAGTGCTAAAATTCCAGCCGGGACAGGGGGTATCGGCTACAGCTTC.

This clonotype turned up a few times. The CDR3 is CSVENRQGYTGELFF. The CDR3 nucleotides read TGCAGCGTTGAAAATCGACAGGGATACACCGGGGAGCTGTTTTTT. The rearrangement uses TRBV29-1 and TRBJ2-2; TRBD1 matches at 7 bases. CDR3 length: 15 residues. V was pared by 2 bases and J by 3 bases, with 6 bases of the junction left unmatched. CDR1 and CDR2 (germline): SQVTM, ANQGSEA.

In its sample, this clonotype was seen many times. The genes are TRBV2 and TRBJ2-7, with TRBD2 identical over 8 bases. CDR3 length: 16 residues. Germline lookup yields CDR1 SNHLY and CDR2 FYNNEI. Trimming took 6 bases from V and 4 from J; bases not matched to a gene: 14. The CDR3 spells CASSGFGGGLEYEQYF. The DNA for the CDR3 is TGTGCCAGCAGCGGGTTTGGCGGGGGGCTTGAATACGAGCAGTACTTC.

At least ten counts were recorded for this clonotype. The gene calls are TRBV2 and TRBJ2-4, with 8 bases that match TRBD1. Germline trimming cut 8 bases from V and 7 bases from J; bases unmatched to any gene: 13. The CDR3 consists of 15 residues. The V gene's germline CDR1 is SNHLY and CDR2 FYNNEI. CDR3 in amino acids: CASYEGRGRGNIQYF. The CDR3 region has the DNA TGTGCCAGCTACGAGGGCAGGGGGCGAGGGAACATTCAGTACTTC.

Ten or more counts support this clonotype. The V call is TRBV20-1, the J call TRBJ2-5; D is possibly TRBD1 (5 bases). Germline V gene lookup returns CDR1 DFQATT and CDR2 SNEGSKA (reference sequence). This CDR3 has 12 amino acids. The V end lost 6 bases, the J end lost 4 bases, and 12 bases lay between the germline ends. The CDR3 nucleotides read TGCAGTGCCCAGACAGCCGTAGAGACCCAGTACTTC. It encodes CSAQTAVETQYF.

At least ten counts were recorded for this clonotype. V is TRBV10-3 and J is TRBJ2-7; TRBD1 might be the D (5 bases). The germline V gene encodes CDR1 ENHRY and CDR2 SYGVKD. This CDR3 has 12 amino acids. V gave up 11 bases and J gave up 7 bases, with 18 bases separating them. The CDR3 loop reads CAAQDGLGEQYF. CDR3 nucleotide sequence: TGTGCCGCACAGGACGGTCTCGGGGAGCAGTACTTC.

This sequence joins TRBV9 and TRBJ2-5; maybe TRBD2 (7 bases). The CDR3 is made up of 16 amino acids. Trimming cost V 3 bases and J 5 bases, with 20 bases left between them. CDR1 SGDLS and CDR2 YYNGEE come from the germline V gene. CDR3 protein: CASSGNFPGGQETQYF. The CDR3 DNA reads as TGTGCCAGCAGCGGGAATTTTCCGGGGGGCCAGGAGACCCAGTACTTC.

This chain links TRBV30 with TRBJ1-1; TRBD1 aligns across 11 bases. The CDR3 is made up of 14 amino acids. Germline CDR1 GTSNPN, CDR2 SVGIG (reference sequence). V lost 2 bases to trimming and J lost 4 bases; unmatched junction nucleotides: 3. CDR3 residues: CAWSRGTGGTEAFF. The CDR3 DNA reads TGTGCCTGGAGTAGGGGGACAGGGGGCACTGAAGCTTTCTTT.

There are many counts of this clonotype. CDR3 in amino acids: CSASEGTTGELFF. The DNA of the CDR3 is TGCAGTGCTAGTGAGGGAACCACCGGGGAGCTGTTTTTT. This chain joins TRBV20-1 and TRBJ2-2; D is possibly TRBD2 (5 bases). The CDR3 is 13 amino acids. Germline V lookup: CDR1 DFQATT, CDR2 SNEGSKA (reference sequence). V was trimmed by 3 bases and J by 4 bases, leaving 9 bases between them.

This clonotype was seen many times. V and J are TRBV7-2 and TRBJ1-1; D is perhaps TRBD1 (5 bases). V was clipped by 4 bases and J by 6 bases, with 15 bases between them. The CDR3 spans 14 residues. Germline values: CDR1 SGHTA, CDR2 FQGNSA. The CDR3 DNA sequence: TGTGCCAGCAGCTCGCAGGGAGCTCGCCCTGAAGCTTTCTTT. It is translated as CASSSQGARPEAFF.

This clonotype was seen more than once but under ten times. The chain uses TRBV19 and TRBJ1-5; D not resolved. CDR1 is LNHDA, CDR2 SQIVND, per germline (reference sequence). The CDR3 runs 13 residues. V dropped 0 bases and J dropped 7 bases, with 7 bases sitting between them. CDR3 region: CASSIENSQPQHF. The CDR3 coding sequence is TGTGCCAGTAGTATAGAAAACAGCCAGCCCCAGCATTTT.

Concerning this clonotype: The CDR3 carries no conserved terminal phenylalanine or tryptophan, so it likely arises from a read error. The limits of the CDR3 on the DNA are not certain, so only TCRdb's listed CDR3 is given. The V gene is TRBV6-5, the J gene TRBJ1-5. The CDR3 is made up of 13 amino acids, end residues included. Germline CDR1 reads MNHEY; CDR2 reads SVGAGI. The chain's CDR3 is CASEFAQNQPQQV.